This TCR beta chain emerged from a study of T cell changes during pregnancy in multiple sclerosis. This table comes from immunoSEQ multiplex PCR, and its TCRdb copy is limited to in-frame clones, with some not included. Of around 44,000 clones listed, less than 90% are singletons. V shed 1 base, J shed 0 bases, and the junction held 4 bases outside the gene matches. CDR3 size: 17 residues. The germline V gene has CDR1 MGHRA and CDR2 YSYEKL. The gene calls are TRBV4-1 and TRBJ2-3, with 10 bases lining up with TRBD2. Sequenced here: CD4+ T cells from peripheral blood mononuclear cells, sampled in the second trimester of pregnancy. The clonotype was recovered from a female donor with multiple sclerosis, enrolled in a pregnancy study. The CDR3 sequence is CASSQASGRASTDTQYF. The CDR3 DNA reads TGCGCCAGCAGCCAAGCAAGCGGGAGGGCCAGCACAGATACGCAGTATTTT.